The clone carrying this TCR beta chain was seen only once. Assay: immunoSEQ multiplex PCR; the TCRdb copy retains only in-frame clones and omits some. The sample holds fewer than 650,000 clones, roughly nine tenths seen once. This sample is drawn from a study of blood T cell repertoires in COVID-19. For the study at large: The cDNA or gDNA used as material had been derived from T cells, B-cell-depleted T cells, or PBMCs.

This TCR was recovered from a woman aged 50 to 60 with COVID-19, enrolled during active disease. Sequenced: peripheral blood.

As DNA, the CDR3 is TGTGCCGGCGGAAGAGACTCCCAAGAGACCCAGTACTTC. It is translated as CAGGRDSQETQYF. This chain links TRBV7-9 with TRBJ2-5; D remains unclear. CDR1 and CDR2 from the germline V gene are SEHNR and FQNEAQ (reference sequence). Trimming stripped 11 bases from V and 1 base from J, with 14 bases between. This CDR3 comprises 13 residues.